Each of the 20 T cell receptor beta chains below was sequenced from the same sample in a study of blood T cells in healthy people across ages. A second about 7 to 12 cycle PCR used barcoded and J-beta primers. MiXCR was run by TCRdb on the 5' RACE reads, yielding one entry per CDR3 protein. The sample lists fewer than 650,000 distinct CDR3 sequences, roughly a quarter occurring once. The data were also submitted as part of a second study, on T cells of mothers and their children.

Sequencing was carried out using blood. Receptor source: a boy aged 2 to 10 in good health.

This clonotype occurred many times. J is TRBJ1-4 and V is TRBV20-1; 12 nucleotides match TRBD1. After removal of 6 bases from V and 8 bases from J, the junction contained 13 bases not matched to a gene. CDR3 length equals 16 residues. Germline-derived CDR1 and CDR2 are DFQATT and SNEGSKA (reference sequence). The CDR3 loop is CSAPGQGAGSREKLFF. In nucleotides, the CDR3 is TGCAGTGCCCCGGGACAGGGGGCCGGTTCTCGGGAAAAACTGTTTTTT.

This clonotype was seen more than once but under ten times. The chain is built from TRBV12-3 or TRBV12-4 and TRBJ1-2; 9 bases are shared with TRBD1. J lost 8 bases, V lost 6 bases, and 13 bases had no gene match. The CDR3 is 15 residues long. The CDR3 sequence is CASSGPGQGRKGYTF. CDR3 bases: TGTGCCAGCAGCGGTCCGGGACAGGGTAGAAAAGGCTACACCTTC.

This chain connects TRBV10-3 to TRBJ2-1; D is undetermined. The DNA end lines up better with TRBJ2-5; the J call may be wrong. The CDR3 contains 13 residues. The germline V gene has CDR1 ENHRY and CDR2 SYGVKD. The CDR3 DNA reads as TGTGCCATCAGTGAGTTAGCTCTGGAGACCCAGTACTTC. This encodes CAISELALETQYF.

This clonotype occurred a few times. V is TRBV7-2 and J is TRBJ2-3; 9 bases agree with TRBD1. The CDR3 covers 17 residues. The germline V gene encodes CDR1 SGHTA and CDR2 FQGNSA. Germline trimming cut 0 bases from V and 6 bases from J; bases unmatched to any gene: 10. CDR3 amino acids: CASSLAPQGAGEDTQYF. In DNA form, the CDR3 reads TGTGCCAGCAGCTTAGCGCCACAGGGGGCTGGCGAGGATACGCAGTATTTT.

This clonotype was observed a handful of times. The chain's CDR3 is CASRHGGLAGGDQSDTQYF. For the CDR3, the DNA is TGCGCCAGCAGGCATGGAGGGCTAGCGGGGGGCGACCAGTCAGATACGCAGTATTTT. This sequence joins TRBV4-1 and TRBJ2-3; 11 nucleotides agree with TRBD2. This CDR3 is built from 19 residues. V trimming: 6 bases; J trimming: 4 bases; junction bases outside the gene matches: 18. Germline V CDR1 and CDR2: MGHRA, YSYEKL.

This clonotype turned up a few times. This chain connects TRBV13 to TRBJ2-6; the match to TRBD1 covers 9 bases. The junction had 4 bases not matched to a gene; V was cut back by 0 bases and J by 4 bases. Per the germline V gene, CDR1 is PRHDT and CDR2 is FYEKMQ (reference sequence). The CDR3 consists of 17 residues. DNA for the CDR3: TGTGCCAGCAGCTTAGGTCTACAGGGGGCAGGGGCCAACGTCCTGACTTTC. It specifies CASSLGLQGAGANVLTF.

The CDR3 DNA sequence: TGCGCCAGCAGCTCCCGGACAGGGTGGAACACCGGGGAGCTGTTTTTT. Its protein is CASSSRTGWNTGELFF. The chain uses TRBV5-1 and TRBJ2-2, with 8 bases matching TRBD1. The ends lost 3 bases at V and 1 base at J; junction bases unmatched: 5. The CDR3 is made up of 16 amino acids. Germline assignment: CDR1 SGHRS and CDR2 YFSETQ.

The chain is built from TRBV6-1 and TRBJ2-1; TRBD2 aligns across 7 bases. With 5 bases clipped from V and 0 bases from J, the junction kept 4 bases outside the gene matches. This CDR3 comprises 15 residues. Germline-derived CDR1 and CDR2 are MNHNS and SASEGT. CDR3 DNA sequence: TGTGCCAGCAGTCAAGTAGCGGGCTCCTACAATGAGCAGTTCTTC. Encoded protein: CASSQVAGSYNEQFF.

This clonotype showed up just a few times. The CDR3 region is CASSTLAKNIQYF. The CDR3 coding sequence is TGTGCCAGCTCGACCCTAGCCAAAAACATTCAGTACTTC. The V call is TRBV12-3 or TRBV12-4, the J call TRBJ2-4; D not resolved. The CDR3 has 13 amino acids. V was clipped by 8 bases and J by 0 bases, with 8 bases between them.

This clonotype appeared a few times. The chain couples TRBV7-8 to TRBJ2-2; possibly TRBD1 for D (6 bases). Germline V gene lookup returns CDR1 SGHVS and CDR2 FQNEAQ. This CDR3 spans 16 amino acids. Trimming shortened V by 1 base and J by 5 bases, and 14 bases separated the two germline ends. In DNA, the CDR3 is TGTGCCAGCAGCTTAGAGGGGCAGGGGTTAACCGGGGAGCTGTTTTTT. The encoded protein is CASSLEGQGLTGELFF.

This clonotype was detected only a few times. The chain couples TRBV7-9 to TRBJ2-7, with D unclear. Per germline, CDR1 SEHNR and CDR2 FQNEAQ (reference sequence). V dropped 2 bases and J dropped 6 bases, with 14 bases sitting between them. This CDR3 spans 14 amino acids. CDR3 nucleotide sequence: TGTGCCAGCAGCTTACCTAACCTCCTTGGCGAGCAGTACTTC. It translates to CASSLPNLLGEQYF. Combining the CDR3 with reference TRBV7-9 and TRBJ2-7 gives the whole variable domain DTGVSQNPRHKITKRGQNVTFRCDPISEHNRLYWYRQTLGQGPEFLTYFQNEAQLEKSRLLSDRFSAERPKGSFSTLEIQRTEQGDSAMYLCASSLPNLLGEQYFGPGTRLTVT.

Concerning this clonotype itself: At one boundary the junction diverges from the germline segment, which might be a read error. J is TRBJ1-4 and V is TRBV7-6; the D is unclear. Germline V gene sequence: CDR1 SGHVS, CDR2 FNYEAQ. This CDR3 contains 13 residues. The CDR3 nucleotides read TGTGCCTGCAGCTTAGCGCTCCGTGGTGGACTGTTTTTT. Translating it yields CACSLALRGGLFF.

This clonotype was counted only a few times. The J gene is TRBJ2-5, the V gene TRBV7-2; 10 bases are shared with TRBD2. V dropped 4 bases and J dropped 4; count of bases not matched to a gene: 6. Germline CDR1 is SGHTA and CDR2 is FQGNSA. The CDR3 totals 15 residues. CDR3 loop: CASSSQAGGGETQYF. The CDR3 bases are TGTGCCAGCAGCTCCCAAGCGGGAGGGGGAGAGACCCAGTACTTC.

This clonotype was detected only a few times. The rearrangement uses TRBV10-3 and TRBJ1-2; D is ambiguous. The CDR3 runs 17 residues. Germline assignment: CDR1 ENHRY and CDR2 SYGVKD. V dropped 0 bases and J dropped 1 base, with 15 bases sitting between them. The CDR3 is CAISESGEMRSNYGYTF. CDR3 nucleotide sequence: TGTGCCATCAGTGAGTCCGGCGAAATGCGTAGTAACTATGGCTACACCTTC.

This chain links TRBV10-3 with TRBJ2-7; 10 bases map to TRBD2. In germline, CDR1 is ENHRY, CDR2 SYGVKD. V shed 5 bases and J 2 bases; nucleotides not matched to a gene: 0. This CDR3 has 13 amino acids. CDR3 sequence (DNA): TGTGCCATCAGTAGCGGGAGGGCCTACGAGCAGTACTTC. Protein product: CAISSGRAYEQYF.

This clonotype was detected a few times. The gene calls are TRBV7-8 and TRBJ2-3, with TRBD2 as a possible D gene (7 bases). Germline V gene data show CDR1 as SGHVS and CDR2 as FQNEAQ. With 3 bases removed from V and 3 bases from J, the gap between germline ends came to 13 bases. The CDR3 extends over 15 amino acids. The CDR3 spells CASSFGGASTDTQYF. The CDR3 coding sequence is TGTGCCAGCAGCTTTGGGGGGGCGTCTACAGATACGCAGTATTTT.

This clonotype was observed many times. V usage is TRBV15 and J usage is TRBJ2-5; possibly TRBD1 or TRBD2 for D (5 bases each). Trimming pared 5 bases from V and 4 bases from J, leaving 23 bases between. CDR1 is LNHNV and CDR2 is YYDKDF in the germline V gene (reference sequence). CDR3 size: 17 residues. CDR3 amino acids: CATSRGLGPPQGETQYF. As DNA, the CDR3 is TGTGCCACCAGCCGTGGTTTGGGACCACCCCAAGGAGAGACCCAGTACTTC. Using reference TRBV15 and TRBJ2-5 for the parts outside the CDR3, the full variable domain is DAMVIQNPRYQVTQFGKPVTLSCSQTLNHNVMYWYQQKSSQAPKLLFHYYDKDFNNEADTPDNFQSRRPNTSFCFLDIRSPGLGDTAMYLCATSRGLGPPQGETQYFGPGTRLLVL.

This chain links TRBV7-6 with TRBJ2-7, with 8 bases identical to TRBD1. This CDR3 is built from 15 residues. V was clipped by 5 bases and J by 1 base; unmatched bases: 7. Germline V gives CDR1 SGHVS, CDR2 FNYEAQ. CDR3 coding DNA: TGTGCCAGCAGCCCAACAGGGGGGAGGTCCTACGAGCAGTACTTC. The encoded protein is CASSPTGGRSYEQYF.

The chain couples TRBV7-9 to TRBJ2-5; the match to TRBD2 covers 11 bases. The J call may be wrong; the DNA end is better matched by TRBJ2-1. The CDR3 loop spans 15 amino acids. Germline V lookup: CDR1 SEHNR, CDR2 FQNEAQ (reference sequence). CDR3 region: CASSISGGAYNEQFF. CDR3 DNA: TGTGCCAGCAGCATTAGCGGGGGGGCGTACAATGAGCAGTTCTTC.

A few counts support this clonotype. The V call is TRBV5-1, the J call TRBJ2-1, with 9 nucleotides matching TRBD1. The V gene end was trimmed by 0 bases and the J gene end by 7 bases; junction bases not matched to a gene: 8. In germline, CDR1 is SGHRS, CDR2 YFSETQ. The CDR3 totals 16 residues. The CDR3 protein is CASSLEGQGILNEQFF. DNA of the CDR3: TGCGCCAGCAGCTTGGAGGGACAGGGAATTCTGAATGAGCAGTTCTTC.